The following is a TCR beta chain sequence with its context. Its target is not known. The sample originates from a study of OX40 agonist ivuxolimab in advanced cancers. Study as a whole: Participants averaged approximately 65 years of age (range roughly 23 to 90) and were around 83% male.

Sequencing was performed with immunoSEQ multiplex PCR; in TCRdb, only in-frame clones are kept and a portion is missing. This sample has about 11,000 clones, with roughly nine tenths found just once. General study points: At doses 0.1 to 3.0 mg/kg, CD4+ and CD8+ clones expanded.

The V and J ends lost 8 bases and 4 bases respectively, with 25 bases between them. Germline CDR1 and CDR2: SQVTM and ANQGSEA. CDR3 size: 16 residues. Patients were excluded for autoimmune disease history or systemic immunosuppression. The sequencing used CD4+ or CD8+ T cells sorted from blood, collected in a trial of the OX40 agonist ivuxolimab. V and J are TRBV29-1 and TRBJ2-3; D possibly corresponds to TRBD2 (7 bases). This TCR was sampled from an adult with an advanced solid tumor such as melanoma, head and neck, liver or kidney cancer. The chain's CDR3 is CSRGDKPCLPPDTQYF. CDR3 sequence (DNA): TGCAGCCGGGGGGACAAGCCCTGCCTCCCCCCAGATACGCAGTATTTT.